These T cell receptor beta chains were read from a single sample in a study of T cells after posttransplantation cyclophosphamide. Data came from immunoSEQ multiplex PCR; TCRdb stores just in-frame clones and leaves some out. The sample contains over 30,000 clones, none of them singletons. The sample taken for sequencing was PBMCs. These receptors were obtained from a woman aged 45-60 years in good health and a related stem cell transplant donor. The conserved cysteine and the conserved F or W are not part of the CDR3 here. Not all rows give a size; the values are once, few, many and, for expanded clones, a class.

j_call | clone_size | v_call | cdr3_aa
TRBJ2-2 | many | TRBV11-2 | ASSRRAGGINGELF
TRBJ2-2 | few | TRBV7-2 | ASSLRDRGTGELF
TRBJ2-1 | many | TRBV19 | ASGTSIYNEQF
TRBJ2-7 | many | TRBV6-5 | ASGPQGEQY
TRBJ1-3 | many | TRBV28 | ASRPQIGGQGFVGNTIY
TRBJ2-5 | many | TRBV5-1 | ASSLGTSSGPETQY
TRBJ1-5 | many | TRBV28 | ASRLKGQNSNQPQH
TRBJ1-1 | many | TRBV7-9 | ASSSTPGVKNTEAF
TRBJ1-4 | many | TRBV7-9 | ASTSNTGTGSEKLF
TRBJ1-6 | many | TRBV5-1 | ASSLGQAVNSPLH
TRBJ2-5 | many | TRBV7-2 | ASSLVGGIQETQY
TRBJ1-4 | many | TRBV19 | ASSPGPGGKLF
TRBJ2-7 | many | TRBV5-8 | ASSLSPQQY
TRBJ1-3 | many | TRBV10-3 | AISEFGGSSGNTIY
TRBJ1-2 | many | TRBV10-2 | ASSAGQPHIGYT
TRBJ2-1 | . | TRBV5-4 | ASSLDGTGGHEQF
TRBJ2-3 | many | TRBV7-3 | ASSLTMGRAGTQY
TRBJ2-2 | many | TRBV11-2 | ASSHDNTNTGELF
TRBJ2-1 | many | TRBV7-9 | ASSEDRLEQF
TRBJ1-5 | few | TRBV6-1 | ASSPQTGDQPQH
TRBJ1-2 | many | TRBV30 | AWSEQLRLYT
TRBJ2-2 | many | TRBV2 | ASRGGNVGELF
TRBJ2-7 | many | TRBV5-1 | ASSLAPGTVNEQY
TRBJ2-5 | few | TRBV25-1 | ASSERDSRETQY
TRBJ2-7 | many | TRBV13 | ASSLVRGGLYEQY
TRBJ1-6 | many | TRBV5-1 | ASSSPATGANSPLH